This TCR beta chain was recovered during a study of blood T cell repertoires in COVID-19. Study information: Samples came from the United States, Italy and Spain, spanning acute and convalescent COVID-19. PBMCs, B-cell-depleted T cells, or T cells provided the cDNA or gDNA that made up the material.

V shed 3 bases and J shed 4 bases, with 13 bases lying between them. Germline V lookup: CDR1 ENHRY, CDR2 SYGVKD. The CDR3 is 14 residues long. In the authors' methods: Amplification with reference gene primers provided the estimates of nucleated cell counts. Profiled with immunoSEQ multiplex PCR; TCRdb holds only in-frame clones, not every one. The V and J calls and clone size are taken from that table; D and trimming were inferred from the DNA. In the table there are about 330,000 clones, 85% of which are singletons. The sequenced sample was peripheral blood. This TCR was recovered from a human donor in a cohort sampled during active COVID-19. V gene TRBV10-3 combines with J gene TRBJ2-7; D is perhaps TRBD2 (5 bases). CDR3 in amino acids: CAISERGLAYEQYF. The DNA for the CDR3 is TGTGCCATCAGTGAACGCGGGTTAGCTTACGAGCAGTACTTC.